The 24 T cell receptor beta chains below come from one sample, sequenced in a study of shared clonotypes between healthy human individuals. Data came from immunoSEQ multiplex PCR; TCRdb stores just in-frame clones and leaves some out. The sample yields 330,000 or so clones, roughly 70% seen once. Sequencing was performed on memory CD4+ T cells sorted from blood. Subset of the sample: CD45RA-negative fraction. These receptors all stem from a man younger than 45 in good health.

A few counts support this clone. This chain joins TRBV6-5 and TRBJ2-3, with 8 bases identical to TRBD1. V trimming: 6 bases; J trimming: 2 bases; junction bases outside the gene matches: 4. Germline CDR1 and CDR2: MNHEY and SVGAGI. CDR3 length: 14 residues. Here the CDR3 reads CASRRTGFTDTQYF. In nucleotides, the CDR3 is TGTGCCAGCAGACGGACAGGGTTCACAGATACGCAGTATTTT.

The rearrangement uses TRBV6-5 and TRBJ2-7, with D possibly TRBD1 on 6 matching bases. Germline lookup yields CDR1 MNHEY and CDR2 SVGAGI. The CDR3 sequence is 14 residues long. V lost 6 bases and J 3 bases, leaving 15 bases between the germline ends. The CDR3 coding sequence is TGTGCCAGCAGCCTTACGGGACAAAACTACGAGCAGTACTTC. Amino acids: CASSLTGQNYEQYF.

This sequence joins TRBV5-4 and TRBJ2-3; TRBD2 matches at 8 bases. J was trimmed by 3 bases and V by 4 bases; bases with no gene match: 10. The CDR3 contains 16 residues. Germline V lookup: CDR1 SGHNT, CDR2 YYREEE (reference sequence). The CDR3 protein is CASSEGLARRTDTQYF. Written as DNA, the CDR3 is TGTGCCAGCAGCGAAGGACTAGCACGGCGAACAGATACGCAGTATTTT.

The CDR3 spells CASSQGASGAPYEQYF. The CDR3 region has the DNA TGCGCCAGCAGCCAAGGGGCTAGCGGGGCCCCCTACGAGCAGTACTTC. The chain joins TRBV4-3 to TRBJ2-7; 9 nucleotides align to TRBD2. CDR1 is LGHNA and CDR2 is YSLEER in the germline V gene. V was pared by 1 base and J by 2 bases, with 6 bases of the junction left unmatched. There are 16 residues in the CDR3.

This clone has more than one count but fewer than ten. The CDR3 reads CASSLSGTGSDEQYF. CDR3 nucleotide sequence: TGTGCCAGCAGCTTGTCCGGGACAGGGTCCGACGAGCAGTACTTC. The chain employs TRBV5-6 and TRBJ2-7; 9 bases agree with TRBD1. The CDR3 is 15 residues long. Germline V CDR1 and CDR2: SGHDT, YYEEEE. V shed 1 base, J shed 5 bases, and the junction held 7 bases outside the gene matches.

The V and J genes are TRBV29-1 and TRBJ1-1; D may be TRBD1 (6 bases). This CDR3 contains 13 residues. CDR1 and CDR2 (germline): SQVTM, ANQGSEA. V shed 3 bases and J shed 4 bases, with 12 bases lying between them. As DNA, the CDR3 is TGCAGCGTTGATGGGGGCTCTGGCACTGAAGCTTTCTTT. It encodes CSVDGGSGTEAFF.

The chain has TRBV4-1 and TRBJ2-4; D tentatively fits TRBD1 or TRBD2 (7 bases each). Germline CDR1 MGHRA, CDR2 YSYEKL. Deletions cut 1 base from V and 1 base from J, with 17 bases between. The length of the CDR3 is 18 residues. The CDR3 protein is CASSQGGGGGSAKNIQYF. CDR3 nucleotide sequence: TGCGCCAGCAGCCAAGGAGGGGGCGGGGGTTCGGCCAAAAACATTCAGTACTTC.

A remark on this clone: A much larger clone differs from this one at a single base, so this may be a read error. V gene TRBV29-1 combines with J gene TRBJ2-5, with 10 bases fitting TRBD2. Per the germline V gene, CDR1 is SQVTM and CDR2 is ANQGSEA. The CDR3 contains 16 residues. The CDR3 sequence is CSVVGLAGVNQGTQYF. CDR3 nucleotide sequence: TGCAGCGTTGTCGGGCTAGCGGGAGTAAACCAAGGGACCCAGTACTTC.

Note on this clone: Other DNA sequences in this sample translate to the same CDR3. The chain couples TRBV2 to TRBJ2-7, with a possible D match to TRBD2 (5 bases). The CDR3 has 11 residues. V was trimmed by 7 bases and J by 3 bases, leaving 7 bases between them. Germline CDR1 is SNHLY and CDR2 is FYNNEI. The DNA for the CDR3 is TGTGCCAGCAATCGGGGCTACGAGCAGTACTTC. Translation: CASNRGYEQYF.

The rearrangement uses TRBV6-6 and TRBJ1-2, with D possibly matching TRBD1 (5 bases). The CDR3 sequence is 14 residues long. CDR1 and CDR2 from the germline V gene are MNHNY and SVGAGI (reference sequence). V was shortened by 5 bases and J by 0 bases, with 10 bases between the two germline ends. CDR3: CASSNTGSNYGYTF. For the CDR3, the DNA is TGTGCCAGCAGTAATACAGGTTCTAACTATGGCTACACCTTC.

The genes are TRBV9 and TRBJ1-2, with D uncertain. Germline-derived CDR1 and CDR2 are SGDLS and YYNGEE. CDR3 size: 18 residues. The V end was cut by 4 bases, the J end by 4 bases, with 26 bases between. In DNA form, the CDR3 reads TGTGCCAGCAGCCCTCCCATGGGGAGGGCCCGCGTTGGCTATGGCTACACCTTC. Translated, it gives CASSPPMGRARVGYGYTF.

The V call is TRBV5-1, the J call TRBJ1-2, with TRBD1 matching 10 bases. Trimming took 4 bases from V and 3 from J; bases not matched to a gene: 3. The CDR3 contains 14 residues. The germline V gene has CDR1 SGHRS and CDR2 YFSETQ. The CDR3 region has the DNA TGCGCCAGCAGCCGGGGGACAGGGGACTATGGCTACACCTTC. It is translated as CASSRGTGDYGYTF.

The gene calls are TRBV5-4 and TRBJ2-7; tentatively, D is TRBD1 (5 bases). This CDR3 region has 13 residues. CDR1 is SGHNT and CDR2 is YYREEE in the germline V gene (reference sequence). Trimming pared 5 bases from V and 0 bases from J, leaving 9 bases between. The CDR3 here is CASSVRDSYEQYF. CDR3 sequence (DNA): TGTGCCAGCAGTGTCAGGGACTCCTACGAGCAGTACTTC.

The chain has TRBV30 and TRBJ1-3, with TRBD1 matching over 9 bases. The CDR3 totals 13 residues. The germline gives CDR1 GTSNPN, CDR2 SVGIG (reference sequence). The trim removed 2 bases at V and 7 bases at J, leaving 3 bases unmatched. DNA of the CDR3: TGTGCCTGGAGTTCCGGGACAGGGAACACCATATATTTT. This sequence encodes CAWSSGTGNTIYF.

Turning to this clone: Other DNA sequences in the same sample also yield this CDR3. The rearrangement uses TRBV5-1 and TRBJ2-1, with 7 bases identical to TRBD2. Losses at the gene ends were 0 bases for V and 3 bases for J; bases not matched to a gene: 3. The CDR3 sequence is 15 residues long. Per the germline V gene, CDR1 is SGHRS and CDR2 is YFSETQ. The CDR3 coding sequence is TGCGCCAGCAGCTTGGAGGGCGGGAGCTACAATGAGCAGTTCTTC. Translated: CASSLEGGSYNEQFF.

This chain joins TRBV10-3 and TRBJ2-1; D is perhaps TRBD2 (6 bases). Trimming took 4 bases from V and 4 from J, leaving 11 bases between them. Germline values: CDR1 ENHRY, CDR2 SYGVKD. The CDR3 has 14 residues. The CDR3 region has the DNA TGTGCCATCAGTGTAGACGGGGGTTACAATGAGCAGTTCTTC. This encodes CAISVDGGYNEQFF.

The V gene is TRBV27, the J gene TRBJ2-2; the D gene is possibly TRBD1 (5 bases). Germline loops: CDR1 MNHEY, CDR2 SMNVEV (reference sequence). This CDR3 has 14 amino acids. Trimming stripped 6 bases from V and 2 bases from J, with 10 bases between. The CDR3 loop is CASRLGHNTGELFF. CDR3 coding DNA: TGTGCCAGCAGGTTGGGGCATAACACCGGGGAGCTGTTTTTT.

CDR3 sequence: CSVEVRRMVNTEAFF. CDR3 bases: TGCAGCGTTGAAGTTCGCCGGATGGTGAACACTGAAGCTTTCTTT. The V and J genes are TRBV29-1 and TRBJ1-1; D gene uncertain. The CDR3 loop spans 15 amino acids. V was shortened by 1 base and J by 0 bases, with 12 bases between the two germline ends. Germline lookup yields CDR1 SQVTM and CDR2 ANQGSEA.

The chain employs TRBV28 and TRBJ1-4; D may be TRBD1 (6 bases). Trimming stripped 11 bases from V and 4 bases from J, with 14 bases between. Germline loops: CDR1 MDHEN, CDR2 SYDVKM. This CDR3 has 13 residues. The CDR3 sequence is CAVAGGRNEKLFF. The CDR3 region has the DNA TGTGCCGTGGCGGGGGGCCGTAATGAAAAACTGTTTTTT.

This clone has a handful of counts. The chain recombines TRBV9 with TRBJ2-1, with TRBD2 matching over 10 bases. V lost 4 bases and J lost 7; bases outside the gene matches: 5. The CDR3 is 14 residues long. CDR1 is SGDLS, CDR2 YYNGEE, per germline. This chain's CDR3 is CASSITSGINEQFF. The CDR3 nucleotides are TGTGCCAGCAGCATAACTAGCGGGATAAATGAGCAGTTCTTC. The variable domain in full, completed from reference TRBV9 and TRBJ2-1, reads DSGVTQTPKHLITATGQRVTLRCSPRSGDLSVYWYQQSLDQGLQFLIQYYNGEERAKGNILERFSAQQFPDLHSELNLSSLELGDSALYFCASSITSGINEQFFGPGTRLTVL.

The chain recombines TRBV10-1 with TRBJ2-5; D ambiguous. The length of the CDR3 is 13 residues. CDR1 and CDR2 (germline): WNHNN, SYGVQD (reference sequence). V lost 3 bases to trimming and J lost 7 bases, with 12 bases between them. CDR3 loop: CASSEIRGGTQYF. CDR3 nucleotides: TGCGCCAGCAGTGAAATCCGCGGCGGGACCCAGTACTTC.

The gene calls are TRBV6-1 and TRBJ2-1; D tentatively fits TRBD1 or TRBD2 (8 bases each). Germline-derived CDR1 and CDR2 are MNHNS and SASEGT. V dropped 2 bases and J dropped 5 bases, with 25 bases sitting between them. The CDR3 covers 19 residues. Written as DNA, the CDR3 is TGTGCCAGCAGTGAATGGGCAGGGGGCCGGACTAGCTCTAACAATGAGCAGTTCTTC. It translates to CASSEWAGGRTSSNNEQFF.

This clone was seen just once. This sequence joins TRBV2 and TRBJ1-1, with TRBD1 as a possible D gene (6 bases). The CDR3 is 15 residues long. Germline assignment: CDR1 SNHLY and CDR2 FYNNEI. V was trimmed by 6 bases and J by 0 bases, leaving 14 bases between them. The CDR3 DNA reads TGTGCCAGCAGGATCAACAGGGACATGAACACTGAAGCTTTCTTT. This sequence encodes CASRINRDMNTEAFF.

In this sample, this clone turned up once. This chain links TRBV6-5 with TRBJ2-1; 11 nucleotides agree with TRBD2. This CDR3 comprises 16 residues. CDR1 is MNHEY and CDR2 is SVGAGI in the germline V gene. V dropped 2 bases and J dropped 7; count of bases not matched to a gene: 7. CDR3 sequence: CASSYTSGSWRNEQFF. CDR3 DNA sequence: TGTGCCAGCAGTTACACTAGCGGGAGTTGGAGAAATGAGCAGTTCTTC.